The 18 T cell receptor beta chains below come from one sample, sequenced in a study of memory CD4+ T cells and cytomegalovirus serostatus. Sequencing used immunoSEQ multiplex PCR; TCRdb keeps in-frame clones, though not all of them. In the table there are about 53,000 clones, about 81% of which are singletons. The sort gate was single viable CD3+CD4+CD8-CD45RO+ cells for memory CD4+ T cells. The sequenced sample was memory CD4+ T cells from blood. The source is an adult in good health and CMV-seronegative.

The CDR3 DNA sequence: TGTGCCAGTAGTATCACCGGGACCAATTCAGTTGAGCAGTTCTTC. It codes for CASSITGTNSVEQFF. The chain links TRBV19 to TRBJ2-1; possibly TRBD1 or TRBD2 for D (5 bases each). Germline assignment: CDR1 LNHDA and CDR2 SQIVND (reference sequence). Trimming left V 3 bases short and J 9 bases short, with 18 bases between. The CDR3 totals 15 residues. Variable domain in full (rest from reference TRBV19 and TRBJ2-1): DGGITQSPKYLFRKEGQNVTLSCEQNLNHDAMYWYRQDPGQGLRLIYYSQIVNDFQKGDIAEGYSVSREKKESFPLTVTSAQKNPTAFYLCASSITGTNSVEQFFGPGTRLTVL.

The V gene is TRBV7-2, the J gene TRBJ1-1, with 7 positions matching TRBD1. Germline assignment: CDR1 SGHTA and CDR2 FQGNSA. The CDR3 loop spans 15 amino acids. J lost 4 bases, V lost 5 bases, and 10 bases had no gene match. This CDR3 reads CASSDAKTGSTEAFF. The CDR3 nucleotides read TGTGCCAGCAGCGATGCAAAGACAGGGAGCACTGAAGCTTTCTTT.

This chain links TRBV6-6 with TRBJ1-5; D remains ambiguous. Trimming stripped 5 bases from V and 4 bases from J, with 15 bases between. CDR1 is MNHNY and CDR2 is SVGAGI in the germline V gene (reference sequence). The CDR3 extends over 15 amino acids. CDR3 bases: TGTGCCAGCAGTCCACCGGGAGGCCCAAATCAGCCCCAGCATTTT. It codes for CASSPPGGPNQPQHF.

J is TRBJ2-1 and V is TRBV27; 7 bases line up with TRBD2. The V gene end was trimmed by 7 bases and the J gene end by 5 bases; junction bases not matched to a gene: 5. This CDR3 comprises 13 residues. CDR1 is MNHEY and CDR2 is SMNVEV in the germline V gene (reference sequence). CDR3 sequence reads: CASTKGLNNEQFF. The CDR3 DNA is TGTGCCAGCACCAAGGGACTAAACAATGAGCAGTTCTTC.

In this sample, this clone turned up once. The V call is TRBV5-1, the J call TRBJ2-1, with D hard to call. The CDR3 totals 11 residues. CDR1 is SGHRS, CDR2 YFSETQ, per germline. Trimming took 5 bases from V and 13 from J, leaving 13 bases between them. The CDR3 region is CASRDSDRQFF. The DNA for the CDR3 is TGCGCCAGCAGGGATTCCGACCGCCAGTTCTTC.

The V and J genes are TRBV6-1 and TRBJ1-4, with TRBD1 as a possible D gene (6 bases). CDR3 size: 15 residues. Germline V gene sequence: CDR1 MNHNS, CDR2 SASEGT. V shed 1 base and J shed 0 bases, with 6 bases lying between them. CDR3 in amino acids: CASSEGTATNEKLFF. For the CDR3, the DNA is TGTGCCAGCAGTGAAGGGACAGCAACTAATGAAAAACTGTTTTTT.

The chain combines TRBV6-5 with TRBJ1-2, with D unresolved. The CDR3 consists of 15 residues. V lost 2 bases and J 2 bases, leaving 12 bases between the germline ends. Germline CDR1 is MNHEY and CDR2 is SVGAGI. The CDR3 protein is CASSYQRGINYGYTF. CDR3 nucleotides: TGTGCCAGCAGTTACCAGCGGGGAATCAACTATGGCTACACCTTC.

CDR3 loop: CASSPTSGGENTEAFF. In DNA form, the CDR3 reads TGCGCCAGCAGCCCGACTTCCGGGGGGGAAAACACTGAAGCTTTCTTT. The chain has TRBV5-1 and TRBJ1-1; tentative D call: TRBD1 (5 bases). Trimming left V 4 bases short and J 2 bases short, with 18 bases between. Germline lookup yields CDR1 SGHRS and CDR2 YFSETQ. The length of the CDR3 is 16 residues. The full variable domain, with the rest looked up from reference TRBV5-1 and TRBJ1-1, is KAGVTQTPRYLIKTRGQQVTLSCSPISGHRSVSWYQQTPGQGLQFLFEYFSETQRNKGNFPGRFSGRQFSNSRSEMNVSTLELGDSALYLCASSPTSGGENTEAFFGQGTRLTVV.

This clone appeared a few times. This sequence joins TRBV6-4 and TRBJ2-1, with 10 bases identical to TRBD2. Germline V CDR1 and CDR2: MRHNA, SNTAGT. With V trimmed by 3 bases and J by 9 bases, 2 bases remained unmatched. This CDR3 comprises 13 residues. The CDR3 DNA is TGTGCCAGCAGTGAATTAGCGGGAGGTGAGCAGTTCTTC. Protein: CASSELAGGEQFF.

The chain uses TRBV18 and TRBJ2-6, with a tentative D call TRBD1 (5 bases). In germline, CDR1 is KGHSH, CDR2 LQKENI. The V end was cut by 3 bases, the J end by 2 bases, with 11 bases between. The CDR3 contains 16 residues. The CDR3 region has the DNA TGTGCCAGCTCACCTTATGCAGGGACTGGGGCCAACGTCCTGACTTTC. This translates into CASSPYAGTGANVLTF.

This chain joins TRBV5-6 and TRBJ2-5, with D perhaps matching TRBD2 (6 bases). The CDR3 totals 15 residues. V was shortened by 2 bases and J by 1 base, with 12 bases between the two germline ends. Germline assignment: CDR1 SGHDT and CDR2 YYEEEE. The CDR3 DNA reads TGTGCCAGCAGCTTACATCGGACTATCCAAGAGACCCAGTACTTC. This translates into CASSLHRTIQETQYF.

The chain employs TRBV7-9 and TRBJ2-1; D remains ambiguous. The ends were cut back, 1 base at V and 2 bases at J, with 6 bases in the middle. This CDR3 has 14 amino acids. Germline V CDR1 and CDR2: SEHNR, FQNEAQ (reference sequence). CDR3 sequence reads: CASSLDTTYNEQFF. CDR3 DNA: TGTGCCAGCAGCTTAGATACGACCTACAATGAGCAGTTCTTC.

The gene calls are TRBV14 and TRBJ1-1; no firm D call. Germline CDR1 SGHDN, CDR2 FVKESK. The CDR3 covers 14 residues. V was shortened by 0 bases and J by 5 bases, with 10 bases between the two germline ends. For the CDR3, the DNA is TGTGCCAGCAGCCAAGATGGAGGGTGGACTGAAGCTTTCTTT. Translation: CASSQDGGWTEAFF.

About this clone itself: At one end the junction does not follow the germline gene, possibly because of a read error. The chain joins TRBV6-1 to TRBJ1-3; D remains unclear. Germline V CDR1 and CDR2: MNHNS, SASEGT. The CDR3 sequence is 11 residues long. The CDR3: CASMPWPGTDF. The DNA for the CDR3 is TGTGCCAGCATGCCATGGCCGGGAACCGATTTT.

This clone was observed a few times. The chain links TRBV18 to TRBJ1-6, with a tentative D call TRBD1 (6 bases). The V end lost 5 bases, the J end lost 10 bases, and 15 bases lay between the germline ends. The CDR3 contains 14 residues. Germline CDR1 and CDR2: KGHSH and LQKENI. The CDR3 DNA follows: TGTGCCAGCTCAACGGCAGGGGATCGGTCACCCCTCCACTTT. This codes for CASSTAGDRSPLHF.

The chain couples TRBV30 to TRBJ1-2; D is unresolved. V dropped 3 bases and J dropped 2 bases, with 13 bases sitting between them. Germline V gene sequence: CDR1 GTSNPN, CDR2 SVGIG (reference sequence). This CDR3 is 14 amino acids long. The CDR3 DNA is TGTGCCTGGAGGACTATCAGAAGAAACTATGGCTACACCTTC. Amino acid sequence: CAWRTIRRNYGYTF.

The sample holds one count of this clone. The chain has TRBV5-1 and TRBJ2-5, with D perhaps TRBD1 or TRBD2 (5 bases each). The CDR3 is 15 amino acids. V gave up 6 bases and J gave up 2 bases, with 17 bases separating them. CDR1 is SGHRS and CDR2 is YFSETQ in the germline V gene. The CDR3 region has the DNA TGCGCCAGCACCAATCCCAGTGGGGGTCAAGAGACCCAGTACTTC. Residues: CASTNPSGGQETQYF.

The chain employs TRBV5-4 and TRBJ2-5; 9 bases are shared with TRBD2. The J segment lost 5 bases and the V segment lost 5 bases, leaving 4 bases of the junction unmatched. Germline lookup yields CDR1 SGHNT and CDR2 YYREEE (reference sequence). The CDR3 runs 13 residues. The CDR3 region has the DNA TGTGCCAGCAGGGGCGGACTAGCGGAGACCCAGTACTTC. Amino acid sequence: CASRGGLAETQYF.